One T cell receptor (beta chain) is described in this entry. Its antigen is as yet unknown. This record comes from a study of identical twins. Study-wide results and caveats: The study drew conclusions from cross-sectional statistical analysis, not from following the same donors. Analyses of zero insertions could, in part, be confounded by invariant MAIT and iNKT cells.

TCRdb reanalysed the 5' RACE reads using MiXCR and keeps one entry per CDR3 protein. The top ten hold about 0.27% of the sample, which has around 1.7 million distinct CDR3 sequences, about 32% seen once. Germline CDR1 reads MNHEY; CDR2 reads SVGAGI. This CDR3 has 14 amino acids. The V gene lost 6 bases and the J gene lost 7 bases, with 18 bases spanning the gap. J is TRBJ1-2 and V is TRBV6-5; no clear D gene. Sequences were obtained from cord blood. The clonotype originates from a newborn girl in good health. CDR3: CASSLDPWARGYTF. CDR3 nucleotides: TGTGCCAGCAGCTTGGACCCCTGGGCGCGTGGCTACACCTTC.